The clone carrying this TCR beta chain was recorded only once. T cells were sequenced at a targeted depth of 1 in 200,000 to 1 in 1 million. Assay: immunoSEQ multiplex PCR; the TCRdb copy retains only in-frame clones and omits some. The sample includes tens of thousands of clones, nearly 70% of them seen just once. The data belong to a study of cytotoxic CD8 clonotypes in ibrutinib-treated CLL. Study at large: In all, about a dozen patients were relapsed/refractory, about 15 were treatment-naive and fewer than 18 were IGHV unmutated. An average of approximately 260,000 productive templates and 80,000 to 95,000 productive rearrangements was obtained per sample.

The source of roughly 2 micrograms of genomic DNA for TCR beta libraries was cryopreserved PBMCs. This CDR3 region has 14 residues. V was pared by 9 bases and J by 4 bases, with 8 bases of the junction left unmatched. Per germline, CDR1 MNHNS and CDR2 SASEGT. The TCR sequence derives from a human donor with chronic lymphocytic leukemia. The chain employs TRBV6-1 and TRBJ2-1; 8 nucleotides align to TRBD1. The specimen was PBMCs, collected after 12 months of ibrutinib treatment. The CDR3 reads CASTRTGYYNEQFF. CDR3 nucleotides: TGTGCCAGTACAAGGACAGGGTATTACAATGAGCAGTTCTTC.